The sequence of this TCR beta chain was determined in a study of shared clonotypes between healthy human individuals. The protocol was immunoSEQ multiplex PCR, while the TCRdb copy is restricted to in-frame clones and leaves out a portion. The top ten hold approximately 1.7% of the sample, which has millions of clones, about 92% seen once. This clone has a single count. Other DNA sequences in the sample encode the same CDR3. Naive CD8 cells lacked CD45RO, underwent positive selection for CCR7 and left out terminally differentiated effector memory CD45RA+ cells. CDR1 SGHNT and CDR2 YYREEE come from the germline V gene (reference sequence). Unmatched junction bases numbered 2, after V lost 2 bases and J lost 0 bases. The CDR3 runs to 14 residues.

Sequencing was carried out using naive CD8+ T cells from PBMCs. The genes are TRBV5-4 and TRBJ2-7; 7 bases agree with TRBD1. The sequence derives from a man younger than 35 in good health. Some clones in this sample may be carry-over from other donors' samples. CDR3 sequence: CASSLQGSSYEQYF. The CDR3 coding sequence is TGTGCCAGCAGCTTACAGGGGAGCTCCTACGAGCAGTACTTC.